The present T cell receptor beta chain was sequenced within a study of T cell repertoires in cytomegalovirus infection (dated by TCRdb to 2018 to 2020). About the investigation overall: Donor HLA type was relevant to the analysis, as public TCR beta signatures indicated carriage of CMV infection together with the matching HLA type. Summary of the overall study and its limitations: In both this cohort and an independent cohort of approximately 350 donors, the cumulative frequency of public TCR beta family members distinguished carriers of CMV infection plus the relevant HLA type. The ex vivo response was dominated by HLA-C-restricted CMV-specific TCR beta clonotypes, and the single most frequent clonotype in two of eight donors was supplied by these HLA-C-restricted clonotypes.

Sequencing was performed on an Illumina HiSeq 1500. TCRdb reprocessed the public reads (quality trimming at Q25 with fastp, clone calling with MiXCR) and kept in-frame beta chains. Rows with a matching CDR3 protein are joined into one entry that keeps the most common DNA and genes. The sample data list more than 150,000 distinct CDR3 sequences, and about 20% of these were observed just once. The ten largest clones capture 2.5% to 3% of the sample. This clonotype was counted at least ten times. Its antigen is unknown. No quality values exist for individual bases; no much larger clone is one base distant. CDR1 and CDR2, per the germline V gene, are SGHAT and FQNNGV. The CDR3 holds 14 amino acids from the cysteine to the phenylalanine. CDR3 DNA is the only sequence kept; it has 42 bases, read in frame from the first base. V sheds 5 bases and J sheds 7 bases, leaving 15 bases between their ends.

This TCR derives from a human donor in good health (CMV status not recorded). Some clones in this sample may be carry-over from other donors' samples. Sequencing used PBMCs. The V gene is TRBV11-2 and the J gene is TRBJ2-1; the D gene is not confidently resolved. This receptor has the CDR3 CASSAPGPRNEQFF. The nucleotides read TGTGCCAGCAGCGCTCCCGGACCTCGGAATGAGCAGTTCTTC.